This TCR beta chain is from a study of blood T cell repertoires in COVID-19. Germline V gene sequence: CDR1 SGHTA, CDR2 FQGNSA. There are 13 residues in the CDR3. V lost 1 base and J lost 8; bases outside the gene matches: 1. Here immunoSEQ multiplex PCR was the method, and the copy in TCRdb shows in-frame clones only, minus some. The sample gives about 57,000 clones, 82% of which show up once; less than 25% is in the top ten. The sequencing sample was made of peripheral blood. This chain links TRBV7-2 with TRBJ1-4, with 7 bases matching TRBD1. The clonotype comes from a woman aged 55-70 years with acute or convalescent COVID-19. CDR3 bases: TGTGCCAGCAGCTTAGGACAGGGAGAAAAACTGTTTTTT. It codes for CASSLGQGEKLFF.